This TCR beta chain stems from a study of PD-L1 blockade in urothelial cancer. Looking at the study overall: Analysis of blood occurred 3 weeks (second dose) and 6 weeks after treatment start.

The V gene's germline CDR1 is SGHAT and CDR2 FQNNGV. V lost 5 bases and J lost 6; bases outside the gene matches: 13. This CDR3 contains 15 residues. Templates that were synthetic TCR analogs were spiked into each PCR. Some clones are missing from TCRdb's copy, which holds only in-frame ones; the method was immunoSEQ multiplex PCR. The sample holds 35,000 to 45,000 clones; roughly four fifths are singletons and the top ten take over 12%. The time point is: peripheral blood 6 weeks after treatment start. Patients presented with locally advanced or metastatic urothelial carcinoma. The input for sequencing was PBMCs, taken around atezolizumab (anti-PD-L1) treatment. The chain couples TRBV11-2 to TRBJ2-7; 7 nucleotides agree with TRBD2. This TCR derives from a man in his fifties or sixties with urothelial cancer. The CDR3 DNA is TGTGCCAGCAGCCCGGGGGGATTGGGTATTACCGAGCAGTACTTC. Its protein is CASSPGGLGITEQYF.